A single T cell receptor (beta chain) is shown here with its context. Its antigen remains unidentified. These data are taken from a study of shared clonotypes between healthy human individuals. In the study overall: The study used three CD4 naive, three CD4 memory, two CD8 naive and one CD8 memory plate per donor.

CD45RO-negative CD8 cells positively selected for CCR7 made up the naive population, which excluded terminally differentiated effector memory CD45RA+ cells. Every contributor of samples was a Caucasian grown-up residing in Nashville, Tennessee. V lost 5 bases and J lost 4; bases outside the gene matches: 7. Germline V lookup: CDR1 SQVTM, CDR2 ANQGSEA. This CDR3 is 15 amino acids long. Study results and limitations: Clonotype sharing among the donors was expected to vary with sequencing depth.

The genomic DNA of each subset was split evenly across several immunoSEQ plates. Method: immunoSEQ multiplex PCR; TCRdb's copy keeps in-frame clones and lacks some. The data contain 2 million to 2.5 million clones, less than 95% of them singletons. The chain couples TRBV29-1 to TRBJ2-2, with TRBD2 matching 10 bases. The clonotype was recovered from a young man in good health. Sequenced input: naive CD8+ T cells sorted from blood. In DNA form, the CDR3 reads TGCAGCGTTACTATAGCGGGAGGCGGCACCGGGGAGCTGTTTTTT. The encoded protein is CSVTIAGGGTGELFF.